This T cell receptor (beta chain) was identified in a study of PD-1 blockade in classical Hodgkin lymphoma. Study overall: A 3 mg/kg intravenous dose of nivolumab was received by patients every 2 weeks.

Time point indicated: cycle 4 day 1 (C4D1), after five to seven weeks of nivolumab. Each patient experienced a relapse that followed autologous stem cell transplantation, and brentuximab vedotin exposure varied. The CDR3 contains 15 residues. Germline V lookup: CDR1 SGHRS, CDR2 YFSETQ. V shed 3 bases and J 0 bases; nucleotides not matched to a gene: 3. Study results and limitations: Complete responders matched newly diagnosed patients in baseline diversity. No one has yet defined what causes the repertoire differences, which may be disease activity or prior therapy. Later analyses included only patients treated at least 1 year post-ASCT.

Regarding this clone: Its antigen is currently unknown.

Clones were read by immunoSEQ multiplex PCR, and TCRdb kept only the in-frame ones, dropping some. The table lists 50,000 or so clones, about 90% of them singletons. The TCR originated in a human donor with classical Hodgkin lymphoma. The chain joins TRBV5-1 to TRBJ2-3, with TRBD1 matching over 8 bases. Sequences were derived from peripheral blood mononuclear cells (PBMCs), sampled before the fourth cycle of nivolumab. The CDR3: CASSSNRGSTDTQYF. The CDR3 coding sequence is TGCGCCAGCAGCTCAAACAGGGGGAGCACAGATACGCAGTATTTT. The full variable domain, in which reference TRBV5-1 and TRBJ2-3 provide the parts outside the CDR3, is KAGVTQTPRYLIKTRGQQVTLSCSPISGHRSVSWYQQTPGQGLQFLFEYFSETQRNKGNFPGRFSGRQFSNSRSEMNVSTLELGDSALYLCASSSNRGSTDTQYFGPGTRLTVL.